These 6 T cell receptor beta chains came from one sample sequenced in a study of T cells in Graves' hyperthyroidism and ophthalmopathy. TCR beta CDR3 regions were amplified from RNA. Initially, a first-round RT-PCR of the TCR CDR3 employed the HTBI primer set. MiXCR, applied by TCRdb to the multiplex PCR reads, yields one record per CDR3 protein. The profile shows approximately 590,000 distinct CDR3 sequences, 46% of them singletons. The sample was peripheral blood or thyroid tissue (not recorded which). The receptors originated from a woman aged 18-29 years with Graves' hyperthyroidism.

The gene calls are TRBV19 and TRBJ1-6; tentative D call: TRBD1 (5 bases). In germline, CDR1 is LNHDA, CDR2 SQIVND (reference sequence). This CDR3 is 15 amino acids long. With 5 bases removed from V and 7 bases from J, the gap between germline ends came to 15 bases. In nucleotides, the CDR3 is TGTGCCAGTAGTTCCCGGGGCCGTCACAATTCACCCCTCCACTTT. Translation gives CASSSRGRHNSPLHF.

Many counts were recorded for this clonotype. At one of its ends the junction is not consistent with the germline gene, which may arise from a read error. The V and J genes are TRBV13 and TRBJ1-6, with D tentatively TRBD1 (5 bases). This CDR3 is built from 14 residues. CDR1 and CDR2 (germline): PRHDT, FYEKMQ (reference sequence). CDR3 protein: CASTLGAQNSPLHF. CDR3 DNA: TGTGCCAGCACCTTAGGGGCGCAAAATTCACCCCTCCACTTT.

The CDR3 spells CASSQDREYSYEQYF. The CDR3 DNA follows: TGTGCCAGCAGCCAAGATAGAGAGTACTCCTACGAGCAGTACTTC. The chain is built from TRBV7-9 and TRBJ2-7; D gene ambiguous. The CDR3 runs 15 residues. The V gene lost 5 bases and the J gene lost 0 bases, with 14 bases spanning the gap. CDR1 and CDR2 (germline): SEHNR, FQNEAQ (reference sequence).

There are many counts of this clonotype. The chain couples TRBV10-3 to TRBJ2-7, with 8 bases that match TRBD2. The CDR3 is 12 residues long. Per germline, CDR1 ENHRY and CDR2 SYGVKD. The CDR3 coding sequence is TGTGCCATCAGTGAGTCAGAGGGACTAGATTTGGTC. Its translation is CAISESEGLDLV.

The chain links TRBV29-1 to TRBJ1-2; 7 bases fit TRBD1. CDR3 size: 18 residues. Germline V gene sequence: CDR1 SQVTM, CDR2 ANQGSEA. V shed 3 bases and J 3 bases; nucleotides not matched to a gene: 19. The CDR3 loop reads CSVDARQGKGKRDYGYTF. The CDR3 coding sequence is TGCAGCGTTGATGCAAGACAGGGCAAAGGGAAAAGAGACTATGGCTACACCTTC. The entire variable domain, with the rest obtained from reference TRBV29-1 and TRBJ1-2, is as follows: SAVISQKPSRDICQRGTSLTIQCQVDSQVTMMFWYRQQPGQSLTLIATANQGSEATYESGFVIDKFPISRPNLTFSTLTVSNMSPEDSSIYLCSVDARQGKGKRDYGYTFGSGTRLTVV.

This clonotype was counted many times. The CDR3 sequence: CASTEGHPNTEAFF. The DNA for the CDR3 is TGTGCCAGCACAGAGGGACACCCGAACACTGAAGCTTTCTTT. The chain combines TRBV25-1 with TRBJ1-1, with D perhaps TRBD1 (6 bases). The CDR3 has 14 residues. Germline CDR1 MGHDK, CDR2 SYGVNS. The germline V and J ends were trimmed by 7 bases and 1 base, with 13 bases remaining between them.